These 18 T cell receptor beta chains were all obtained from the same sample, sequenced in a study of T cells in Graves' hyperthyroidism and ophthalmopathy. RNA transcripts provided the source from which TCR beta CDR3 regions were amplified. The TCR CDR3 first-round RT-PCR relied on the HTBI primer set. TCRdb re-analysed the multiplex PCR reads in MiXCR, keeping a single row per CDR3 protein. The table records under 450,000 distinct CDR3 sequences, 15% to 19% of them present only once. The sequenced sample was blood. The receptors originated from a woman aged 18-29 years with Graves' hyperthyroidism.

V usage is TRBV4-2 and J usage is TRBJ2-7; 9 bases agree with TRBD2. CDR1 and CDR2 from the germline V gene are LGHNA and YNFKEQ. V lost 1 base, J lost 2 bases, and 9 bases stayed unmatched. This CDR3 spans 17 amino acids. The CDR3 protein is CASSQGAGTSIPYEQYF. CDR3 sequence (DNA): TGTGCCAGCAGCCAAGGAGCCGGGACTAGCATCCCCTACGAGCAGTACTTC.

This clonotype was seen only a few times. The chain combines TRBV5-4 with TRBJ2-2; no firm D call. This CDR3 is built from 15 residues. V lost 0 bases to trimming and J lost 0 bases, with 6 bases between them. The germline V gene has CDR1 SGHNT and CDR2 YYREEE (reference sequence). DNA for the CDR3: TGTGCCAGCAGCTTGGACAGTTCGAACACCGGGGAGCTGTTTTTT. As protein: CASSLDSSNTGELFF.

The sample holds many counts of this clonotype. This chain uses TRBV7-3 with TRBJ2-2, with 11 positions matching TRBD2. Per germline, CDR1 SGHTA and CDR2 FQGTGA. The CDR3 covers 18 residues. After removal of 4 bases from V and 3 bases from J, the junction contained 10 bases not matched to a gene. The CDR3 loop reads CASSSQTWTSGYTGELFF. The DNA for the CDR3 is TGTGCCAGCAGCTCCCAAACATGGACTAGCGGGTACACCGGGGAGCTGTTTTTT.

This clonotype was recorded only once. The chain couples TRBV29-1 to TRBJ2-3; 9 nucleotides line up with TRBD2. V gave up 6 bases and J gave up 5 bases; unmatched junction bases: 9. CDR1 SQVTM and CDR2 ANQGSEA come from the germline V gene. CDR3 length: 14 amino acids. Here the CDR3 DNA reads TGCAGCGTGACAGGAGCGGGGGGTGGAGATACGCAGTATTTT. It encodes CSVTGAGGGDTQYF.

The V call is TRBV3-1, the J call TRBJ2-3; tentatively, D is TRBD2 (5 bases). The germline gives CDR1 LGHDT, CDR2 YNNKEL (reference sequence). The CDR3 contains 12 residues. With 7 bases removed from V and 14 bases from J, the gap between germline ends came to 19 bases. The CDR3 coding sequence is TGTGCCAGCATCCACGAGCGGTTTCATGCGTATTTT. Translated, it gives CASIHERFHAYF.

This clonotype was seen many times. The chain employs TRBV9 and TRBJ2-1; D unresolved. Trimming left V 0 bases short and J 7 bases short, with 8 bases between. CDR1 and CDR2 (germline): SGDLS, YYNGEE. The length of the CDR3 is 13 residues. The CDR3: CASSVDGWNEQFF. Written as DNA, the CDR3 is TGTGCCAGCAGCGTAGATGGGTGGAATGAGCAGTTCTTC. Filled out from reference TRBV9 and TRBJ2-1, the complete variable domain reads DSGVTQTPKHLITATGQRVTLRCSPRSGDLSVYWYQQSLDQGLQFLIQYYNGEERAKGNILERFSAQQFPDLHSELNLSSLELGDSALYFCASSVDGWNEQFFGPGTRLTVL.

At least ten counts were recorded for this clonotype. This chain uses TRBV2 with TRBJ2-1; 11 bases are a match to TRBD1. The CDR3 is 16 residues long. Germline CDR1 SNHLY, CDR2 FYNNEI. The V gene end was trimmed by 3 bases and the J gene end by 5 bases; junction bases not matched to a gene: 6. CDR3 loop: CASSDPGQGGDNEQFF. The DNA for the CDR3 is TGTGCCAGCAGTGACCCGGGACAGGGGGGGGACAATGAGCAGTTCTTC.

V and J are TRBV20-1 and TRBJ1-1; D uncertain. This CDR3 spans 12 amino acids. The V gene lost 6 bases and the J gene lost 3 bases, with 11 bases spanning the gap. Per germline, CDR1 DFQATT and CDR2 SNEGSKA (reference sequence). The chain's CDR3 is CSAPNRHTEAFF. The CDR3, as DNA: TGCAGTGCCCCCAATAGGCACACTGAAGCTTTCTTT.

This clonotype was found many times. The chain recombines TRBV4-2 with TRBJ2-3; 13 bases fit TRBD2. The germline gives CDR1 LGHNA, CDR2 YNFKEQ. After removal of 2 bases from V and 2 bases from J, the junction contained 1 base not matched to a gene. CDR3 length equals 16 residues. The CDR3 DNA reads TGTGCCAGCAGCCAAACTAGCGGGGGGGCCACAGATACGCAGTATTTT. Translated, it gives CASSQTSGGATDTQYF.

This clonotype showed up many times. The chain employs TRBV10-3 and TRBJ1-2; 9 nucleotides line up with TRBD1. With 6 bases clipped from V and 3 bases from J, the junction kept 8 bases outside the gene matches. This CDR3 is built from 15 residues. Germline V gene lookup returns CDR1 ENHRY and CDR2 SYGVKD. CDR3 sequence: CAIRVGTGPDYGYTF. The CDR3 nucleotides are TGTGCCATCAGGGTAGGGACAGGGCCCGACTATGGCTACACCTTC.

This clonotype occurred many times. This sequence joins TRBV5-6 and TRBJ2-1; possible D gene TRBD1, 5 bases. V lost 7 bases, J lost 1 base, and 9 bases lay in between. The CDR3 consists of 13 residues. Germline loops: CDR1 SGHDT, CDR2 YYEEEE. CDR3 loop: CASCKGSYNEQFF. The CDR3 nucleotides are TGTGCCAGCTGTAAGGGGTCCTACAATGAGCAGTTCTTC.

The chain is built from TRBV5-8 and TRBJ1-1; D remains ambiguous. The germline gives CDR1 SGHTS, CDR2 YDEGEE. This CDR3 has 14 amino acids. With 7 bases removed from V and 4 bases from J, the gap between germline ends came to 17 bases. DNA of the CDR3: TGTGCCAGCCCCGGGCCCCCTAAGTTCACTGAAGCTTTCTTT. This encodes CASPGPPKFTEAFF.

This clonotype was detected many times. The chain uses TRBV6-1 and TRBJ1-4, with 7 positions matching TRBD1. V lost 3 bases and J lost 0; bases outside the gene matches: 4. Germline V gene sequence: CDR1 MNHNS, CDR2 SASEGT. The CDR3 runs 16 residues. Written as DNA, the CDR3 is TGTGCCAGCAGTGAGTTCCAGGGGGCAACTAATGAAAAACTGTTTTTT. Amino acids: CASSEFQGATNEKLFF.

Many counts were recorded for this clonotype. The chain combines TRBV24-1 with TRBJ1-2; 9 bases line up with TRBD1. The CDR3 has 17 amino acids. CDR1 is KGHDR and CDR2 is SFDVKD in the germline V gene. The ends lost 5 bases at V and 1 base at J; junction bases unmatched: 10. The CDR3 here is CATSGVTGGGLNYGYTF. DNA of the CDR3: TGTGCCACCAGTGGTGTGACAGGGGGTGGCCTTAACTATGGCTACACCTTC.

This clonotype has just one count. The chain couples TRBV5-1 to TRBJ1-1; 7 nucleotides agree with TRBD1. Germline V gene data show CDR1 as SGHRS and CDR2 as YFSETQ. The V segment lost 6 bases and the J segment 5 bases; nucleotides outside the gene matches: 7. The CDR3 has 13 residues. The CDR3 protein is CASKRQGDTEAFF. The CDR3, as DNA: TGCGCCAGCAAACGGCAGGGGGATACTGAAGCTTTCTTT.

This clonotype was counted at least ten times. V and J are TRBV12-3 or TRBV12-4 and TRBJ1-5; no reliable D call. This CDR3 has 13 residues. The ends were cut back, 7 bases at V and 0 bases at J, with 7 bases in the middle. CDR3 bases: TGTGCCAGCACCTCGGGTAGCAATCAGCCCCAGCATTTT. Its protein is CASTSGSNQPQHF.

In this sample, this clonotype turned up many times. As DNA, the CDR3 is TGTGCCAGCTCCACCCTCGGGAGGAGCACCGGGGAGCTGTTTTTT. It codes for CASSTLGRSTGELFF. This rearrangement joins TRBV7-2 to TRBJ2-2; TRBD2 matches at 7 bases. Germline CDR1 and CDR2: SGHTA and FQGNSA. J lost 4 bases, V lost 8 bases, and 10 bases had no gene match. The CDR3 sequence is 15 residues long.

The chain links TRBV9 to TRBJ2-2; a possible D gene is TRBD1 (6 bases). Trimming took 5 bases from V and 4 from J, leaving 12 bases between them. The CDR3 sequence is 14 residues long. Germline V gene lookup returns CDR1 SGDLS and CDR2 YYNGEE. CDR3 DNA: TGTGCCAGCAGAGCCACAGGGAGCACCGGGGAGCTGTTTTTT. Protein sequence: CASRATGSTGELFF. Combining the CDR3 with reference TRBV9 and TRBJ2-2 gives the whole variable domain DSGVTQTPKHLITATGQRVTLRCSPRSGDLSVYWYQQSLDQGLQFLIQYYNGEERAKGNILERFSAQQFPDLHSELNLSSLELGDSALYFCASRATGSTGELFFGEGSRLTVL.